The rows below give T cell receptor beta chains drawn from one sample of a study of T cell repertoires in cytomegalovirus infection. Their antigens are not known. TCRdb used MiXCR to reprocess the reads, holding one entry per CDR3 protein. Of approximately 270,000 distinct CDR3 sequences in the sample, under 25% were seen once. The sample was cultured PBMCs, taken from culture after CMV antigen stimulation. Source of these receptors: a human donor in good health (CMV status not recorded). Some clones in this sample may be carry-over from other donors' samples. Each CDR3 is given with its conserved first and last residue. The D gene is left open where the match is weak. Clone size appears in some rows only: once, few, many, or a class for an expanded clone.

j_call: TRBJ1-1; clone_size: .; v_call: TRBV11-1; d_call: .; cdr3_aa: CASSLSRGWETEAFF; cdr3_nt: TGTGCCAGCAGCTTATCAAGAGGGTGGGAAACTGAAGCTTTCTTT
j_call: TRBJ2-7; clone_size: .; v_call: TRBV20-1; d_call: TRBD2; cdr3_aa: CSATNLAGGFYEQYF; cdr3_nt: TGCAGTGCTACGAACCTAGCGGGGGGATTCTACGAGCAGTACTTC
j_call: TRBJ1-1; clone_size: .; v_call: TRBV28; d_call: .; cdr3_aa: CASRSTGREAFF; cdr3_nt: TGTGCCAGCAGATCTACAGGGAGAGAGGCTTTCTTT
j_call: TRBJ2-7; clone_size: many; v_call: TRBV7-6; d_call: .; cdr3_aa: CASSRLTNEQYF; cdr3_nt: TGTGCCAGCAGCCGGCTGACAAACGAGCAGTACTTC
j_call: TRBJ1-1; clone_size: many; v_call: TRBV12-3/TRBV12-4; d_call: .; cdr3_aa: CASSFSGPGEAFF; cdr3_nt: TGTGCCAGCAGCTTTTCAGGGCCGGGCGAAGCTTTCTTT
j_call: TRBJ1-5; clone_size: few; v_call: TRBV12-3/TRBV12-4; d_call: .; cdr3_aa: CASRQSGPQHF; cdr3_nt: TGTGCCAGCCGACAGTCCGGGCCCCAGCATTTT
j_call: TRBJ2-5; clone_size: .; v_call: TRBV6-1; d_call: .; cdr3_aa: CASRDTRPPPETQYF; cdr3_nt: TGTGCCAGCAGGGACACCCGGCCCCCCCCGGAGACCCAGTACTTC
j_call: TRBJ2-5; clone_size: .; v_call: TRBV7-2; d_call: TRBD2; cdr3_aa: CASSLVNGRQETQYF; cdr3_nt: TGTGCCAGCAGCTTAGTCAACGGGAGGCAAGAGACCCAGTACTTC
j_call: TRBJ2-6; clone_size: few; v_call: TRBV28; d_call: .; cdr3_aa: CASRSGTTNVLTF; cdr3_nt: TGTGCCAGCAGATCCGGGACAACTAACGTCCTGACTTTC
j_call: TRBJ1-1; clone_size: .; v_call: TRBV7-2; d_call: .; cdr3_aa: CASSWRGTGEAFF; cdr3_nt: TGTGCCAGCAGCTGGAGGGGCACAGGCGAAGCTTTCTTT
j_call: TRBJ2-1; clone_size: few; v_call: TRBV3-1; d_call: TRBD2; cdr3_aa: CASSRDLAGDNEQFF; cdr3_nt: TGTGCCAGCAGCCGCGATCTAGCGGGCGACAATGAGCAGTTCTTC
j_call: TRBJ2-5; clone_size: many; v_call: TRBV7-8; d_call: TRBD1; cdr3_aa: CASSSGDRGEETQYF; cdr3_nt: TGTGCCAGCAGCTCAGGGGACAGGGGTGAAGAGACCCAGTACTTC
j_call: TRBJ1-6; clone_size: few; v_call: TRBV7-2; d_call: .; cdr3_aa: CASSLPFSPLHF; cdr3_nt: TGTGCCAGCAGCTTGCCATTCTCACCCCTCCACTTT
j_call: TRBJ2-3; clone_size: few; v_call: TRBV12-3/TRBV12-4; d_call: TRBD2; cdr3_aa: CASSPLAGDTDTQYF; cdr3_nt: TGTGCCAGCAGTCCATTAGCGGGGGACACAGATACGCAGTATTTT
j_call: TRBJ2-5; clone_size: .; v_call: TRBV28; d_call: .; cdr3_aa: CASNPRGVWRETQYF; cdr3_nt: TGTGCCAGCAACCCGCGAGGGGTTTGGAGAGAGACCCAGTACTTC
j_call: TRBJ2-1; clone_size: .; v_call: TRBV7-8; d_call: TRBD2; cdr3_aa: CASSLEGGLAGYNEQFF; cdr3_nt: TGTGCCAGCAGCTTAGAGGGGGGACTAGCGGGATACAATGAGCAGTTCTTC
j_call: TRBJ1-5; clone_size: .; v_call: TRBV7-2; d_call: .; cdr3_aa: CASSPTPGNYQPQHF; cdr3_nt: TGTGCCAGCAGCCCCACCCCAGGGAATTATCAGCCCCAGCATTTT
j_call: TRBJ2-7; clone_size: .; v_call: TRBV6-5; d_call: TRBD1; cdr3_aa: CASSYWGQGGEQYF; cdr3_nt: TGTGCCAGCAGTTACTGGGGACAGGGAGGCGAGCAGTACTTC
j_call: TRBJ1-4; clone_size: few; v_call: TRBV28; d_call: TRBD1; cdr3_aa: CASSVGQGSSDEKLFF; cdr3_nt: TGTGCCAGCAGTGTTGGACAGGGGAGTTCTGATGAAAAACTGTTTTTT
j_call: TRBJ1-1; clone_size: few; v_call: TRBV9; d_call: .; cdr3_aa: CASSTRTAMNTEAFF; cdr3_nt: TGTGCCAGCAGCACAAGGACAGCCATGAACACTGAAGCTTTCTTT
j_call: TRBJ2-5; clone_size: many; v_call: TRBV7-2; d_call: .; cdr3_aa: CASSLVPNPQETQYF; cdr3_nt: TGTGCCAGCAGCTTAGTACCTAACCCGCAAGAGACCCAGTACTTC
j_call: TRBJ1-2; clone_size: .; v_call: TRBV6-6; d_call: .; cdr3_aa: CASREGETGYTF; cdr3_nt: TGTGCCAGCAGGGAGGGGGAAACGGGCTACACCTTC
j_call: TRBJ1-1; clone_size: .; v_call: TRBV19; d_call: .; cdr3_aa: CASNAGHLNTEAFF; cdr3_nt: TGTGCCAGTAATGCCGGACACCTGAACACTGAAGCTTTCTTT
j_call: TRBJ1-1; clone_size: many; v_call: TRBV6-6; d_call: TRBD1; cdr3_aa: CASSYSDRGPEAFF; cdr3_nt: TGTGCCAGCAGTTACTCGGACAGGGGGCCGGAAGCTTTCTTT
j_call: TRBJ2-1; clone_size: .; v_call: TRBV12-3/TRBV12-4; d_call: TRBD1; cdr3_aa: CASNPGTGGYNEQFF; cdr3_nt: TGTGCCAGCAACCCCGGGACAGGGGGTTACAATGAGCAGTTCTTC
j_call: TRBJ2-1; clone_size: many; v_call: TRBV7-2; d_call: .; cdr3_aa: CASSQDGSENNEQFF; cdr3_nt: TGTGCCAGCAGCCAAGATGGTAGCGAGAACAATGAGCAGTTCTTC
j_call: TRBJ1-1; clone_size: few; v_call: TRBV11-3; d_call: .; cdr3_aa: CASSDSGTEAFF; cdr3_nt: TGTGCCAGCAGCGACAGTGGCACTGAAGCTTTCTTT
j_call: TRBJ1-1; clone_size: few; v_call: TRBV7-8; d_call: .; cdr3_aa: CASSFGSGAAFTEAFF; cdr3_nt: TGTGCCAGCAGCTTCGGGTCAGGGGCTGCATTCACTGAAGCTTTCTTT
j_call: TRBJ2-3; clone_size: few; v_call: TRBV7-9; d_call: .; cdr3_aa: CASSGRDTDVKDTQYF; cdr3_nt: TGTGCCAGCAGCGGCCGGGACACCGATGTGAAAGATACGCAGTATTTT